Detailed here is one T cell receptor (beta chain). The CDR3 length is 15 residues. The people who gave samples were healthy Caucasians from Russia, aged roughly 6 to 100. These data originate in a study of blood T cells in healthy people across ages. The use of a sample-barcoded 5' primer and a J-beta primer mix characterized a second PCR of roughly 6 to 11 cycles. Each of the samples gave a minimum of 3 million paired-end reads that contained CDR3. In TCRdb, the 5' RACE reads were re-called with MiXCR into one record per CDR3 protein. Among 850,000 to 1,000,000 distinct CDR3 sequences listed, around 54% were seen once.

Specimen: blood. The chain combines TRBV12-3 or TRBV12-4 with TRBJ2-7, with 14 bases identical to TRBD2. The end of the DNA fits TRBJ2-1 better, so the J call may be wrong. This TCR was recovered from a woman aged 55-69 years in good health. The CDR3 DNA reads TGTGCCAGCAGTAATTCGGGACTAGCGGGAGACCCGCAGTTCTTC. Its protein is CASSNSGLAGDPQFF.